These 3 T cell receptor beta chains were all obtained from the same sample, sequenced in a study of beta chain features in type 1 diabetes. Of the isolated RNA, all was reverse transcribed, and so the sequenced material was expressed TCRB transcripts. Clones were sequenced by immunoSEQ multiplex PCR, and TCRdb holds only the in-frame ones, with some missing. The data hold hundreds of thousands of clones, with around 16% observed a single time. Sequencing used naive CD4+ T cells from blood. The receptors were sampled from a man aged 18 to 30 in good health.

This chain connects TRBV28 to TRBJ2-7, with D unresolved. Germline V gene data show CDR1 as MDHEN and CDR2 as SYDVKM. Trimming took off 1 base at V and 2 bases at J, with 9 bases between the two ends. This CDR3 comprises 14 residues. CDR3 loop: CASSLYPPAYEQYF. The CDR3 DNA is TGTGCCAGCAGTTTATACCCTCCGGCCTACGAGCAGTACTTC.

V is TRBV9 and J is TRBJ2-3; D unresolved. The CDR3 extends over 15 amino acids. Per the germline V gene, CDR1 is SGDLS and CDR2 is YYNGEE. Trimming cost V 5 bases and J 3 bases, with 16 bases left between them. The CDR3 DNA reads TGTGCCAGCAGTCTTACCGGGTTCTTGACAGATACGCAGTATTTT. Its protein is CASSLTGFLTDTQYF.

Written as DNA, the CDR3 is TGTGCCAGCAGCGTAGCTCCGCAGGGTAACTATAATTCACCCCTCCACTTT. Protein product: CASSVAPQGNYNSPLHF. The rearrangement links TRBV9 to TRBJ1-6; weak D call: TRBD1 (5 bases). Germline assignment: CDR1 SGDLS and CDR2 YYNGEE. The CDR3 has 17 amino acids. Trimming took off 0 bases at V and 3 bases at J, with 13 bases between the two ends.